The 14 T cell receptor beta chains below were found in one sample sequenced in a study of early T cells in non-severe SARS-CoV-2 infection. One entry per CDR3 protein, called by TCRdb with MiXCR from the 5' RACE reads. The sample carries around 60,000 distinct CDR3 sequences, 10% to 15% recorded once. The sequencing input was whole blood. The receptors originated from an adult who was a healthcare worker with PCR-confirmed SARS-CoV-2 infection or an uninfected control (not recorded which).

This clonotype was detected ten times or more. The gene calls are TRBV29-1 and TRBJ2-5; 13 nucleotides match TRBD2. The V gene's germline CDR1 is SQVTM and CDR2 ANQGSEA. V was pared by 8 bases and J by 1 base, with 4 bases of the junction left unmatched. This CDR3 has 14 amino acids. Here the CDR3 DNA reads TGCAGCACCGGACTAGCGGGGGTCCAAGAGACCCAGTACTTC. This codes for CSTGLAGVQETQYF.

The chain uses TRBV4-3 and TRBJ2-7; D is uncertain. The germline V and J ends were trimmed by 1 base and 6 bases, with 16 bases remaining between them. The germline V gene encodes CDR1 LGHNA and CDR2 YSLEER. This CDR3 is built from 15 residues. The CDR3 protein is CASSQVAMSVFEQYF. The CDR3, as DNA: TGCGCCAGCAGCCAAGTGGCAATGAGCGTCTTCGAGCAGTACTTC.

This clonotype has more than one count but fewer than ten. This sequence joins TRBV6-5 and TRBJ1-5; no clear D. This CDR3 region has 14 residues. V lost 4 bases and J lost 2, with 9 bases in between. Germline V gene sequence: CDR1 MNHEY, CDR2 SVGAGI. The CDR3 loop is CASSSDTGNQPQHF. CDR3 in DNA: TGTGCCAGCAGTTCAGACACAGGCAATCAGCCCCAGCATTTT.

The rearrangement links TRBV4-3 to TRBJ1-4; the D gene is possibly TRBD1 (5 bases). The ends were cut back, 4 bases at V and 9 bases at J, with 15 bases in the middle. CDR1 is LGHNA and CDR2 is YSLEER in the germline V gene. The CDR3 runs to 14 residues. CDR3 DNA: TGCGCCAGCAGCCCAACGGCAGGGAGGAAAAAACTGTTTTTT. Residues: CASSPTAGRKKLFF.

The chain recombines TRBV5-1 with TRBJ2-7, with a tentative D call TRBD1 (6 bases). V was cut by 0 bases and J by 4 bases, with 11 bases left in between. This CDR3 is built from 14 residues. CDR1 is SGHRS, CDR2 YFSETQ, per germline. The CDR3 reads CASSLGDTSYEQYF. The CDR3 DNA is TGCGCCAGCAGCTTGGGGGACACTAGTTACGAGCAGTACTTC.

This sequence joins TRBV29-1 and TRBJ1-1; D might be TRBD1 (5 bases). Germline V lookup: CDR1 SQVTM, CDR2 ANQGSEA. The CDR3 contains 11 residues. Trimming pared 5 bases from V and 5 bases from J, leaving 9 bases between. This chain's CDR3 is CSVSRGTEAFF. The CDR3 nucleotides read TGCAGCGTTTCGAGGGGTACTGAAGCTTTCTTT.

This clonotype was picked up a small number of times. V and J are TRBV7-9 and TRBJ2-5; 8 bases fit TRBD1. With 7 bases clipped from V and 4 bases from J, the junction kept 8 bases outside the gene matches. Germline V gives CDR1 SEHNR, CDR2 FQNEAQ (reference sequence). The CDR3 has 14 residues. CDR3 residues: CASTDTTGVETQYF. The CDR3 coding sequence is TGTGCCAGCACCGATACGACAGGGGTAGAGACCCAGTACTTC.

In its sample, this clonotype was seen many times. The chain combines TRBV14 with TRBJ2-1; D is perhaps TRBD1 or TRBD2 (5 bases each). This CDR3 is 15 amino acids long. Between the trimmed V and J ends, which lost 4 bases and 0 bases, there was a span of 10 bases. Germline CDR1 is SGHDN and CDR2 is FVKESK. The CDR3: CASSRGAFSYNEQFF. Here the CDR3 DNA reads TGTGCCAGCAGCCGAGGGGCCTTCTCCTACAATGAGCAGTTCTTC.

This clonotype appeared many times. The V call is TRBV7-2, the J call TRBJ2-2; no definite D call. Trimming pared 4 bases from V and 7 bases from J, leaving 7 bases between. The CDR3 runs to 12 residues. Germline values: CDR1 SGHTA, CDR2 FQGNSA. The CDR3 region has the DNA TGTGCCAGCAGCTCCACGGGCGGGGAGCTGTTTTTT. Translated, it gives CASSSTGGELFF.

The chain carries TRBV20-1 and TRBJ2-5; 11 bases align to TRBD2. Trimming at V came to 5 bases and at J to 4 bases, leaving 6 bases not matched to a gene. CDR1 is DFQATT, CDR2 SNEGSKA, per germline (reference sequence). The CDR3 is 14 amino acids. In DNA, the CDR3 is TGCAGTGCTCTCACTAGCGGGGGTGGAGAGACCCAGTACTTC. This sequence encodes CSALTSGGGETQYF.

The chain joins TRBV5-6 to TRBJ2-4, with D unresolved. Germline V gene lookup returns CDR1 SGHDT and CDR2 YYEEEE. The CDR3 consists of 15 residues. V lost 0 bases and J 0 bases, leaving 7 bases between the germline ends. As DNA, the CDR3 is TGTGCCAGCAGCTTGGAACAGCTAGCCAAAAACATTCAGTACTTC. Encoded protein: CASSLEQLAKNIQYF.

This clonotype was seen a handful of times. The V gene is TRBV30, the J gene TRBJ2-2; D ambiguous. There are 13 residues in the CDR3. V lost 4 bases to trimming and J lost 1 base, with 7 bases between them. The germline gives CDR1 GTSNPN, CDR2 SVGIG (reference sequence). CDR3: CAWNRQNTGELFF. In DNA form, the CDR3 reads TGTGCCTGGAATAGACAGAACACCGGGGAGCTGTTTTTT.

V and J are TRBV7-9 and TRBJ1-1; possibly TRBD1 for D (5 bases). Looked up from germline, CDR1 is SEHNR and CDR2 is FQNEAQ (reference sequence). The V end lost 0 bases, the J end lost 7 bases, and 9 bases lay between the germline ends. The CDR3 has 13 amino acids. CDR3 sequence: CASSLAGEREAFF. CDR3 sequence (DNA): TGTGCCAGCAGCTTAGCGGGGGAGCGTGAAGCTTTCTTT. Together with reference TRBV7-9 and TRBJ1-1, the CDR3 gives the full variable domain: DTGVSQNPRHKITKRGQNVTFRCDPISEHNRLYWYRQTLGQGPEFLTYFQNEAQLEKSRLLSDRFSAERPKGSFSTLEIQRTEQGDSAMYLCASSLAGEREAFFGQGTRLTVV.

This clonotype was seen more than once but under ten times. CDR3 amino acids: CASSYKTGVGVKNIQYF. For the CDR3, the DNA is TGTGCCAGCAGTTATAAGACAGGCGTGGGGGTCAAAAACATTCAGTACTTC. This rearrangement joins TRBV27 to TRBJ2-4; TRBD1 is a possible D gene (6 bases). The CDR3 has 17 amino acids. V was trimmed by 4 bases and J by 3 bases, leaving 19 bases between them. Looked up from germline, CDR1 is MNHEY and CDR2 is SMNVEV (reference sequence).